Presented here are 14 T cell receptor beta chains from one specimen sequenced in a study of blood T cell repertoires in COVID-19. The repertoire was sequenced with immunoSEQ multiplex PCR; TCRdb's copy has only in-frame clones and lacks some. Among approximately 92,000 clones listed, around 82% were seen once. Material for sequencing was peripheral blood. Source of these receptors: a man in his fifties or sixties who had recovered from COVID-19.

As concerns this clone: Mismatch with germline at one junction end may stem from a read error. The chain recombines TRBV4-1 with TRBJ1-5; a weak D match, TRBD1 (6 bases). CDR3 length: 15 residues. Germline loops: CDR1 MGHRA, CDR2 YSYEKL. CDR3 nucleotides: TGCGCCACCAGCCGAGGGGGGGATAGCAATCAGCCCCAGCATTTT. It specifies CATSRGGDSNQPQHF.

This rearrangement joins TRBV7-9 to TRBJ2-1, with 7 bases aligning to TRBD2. Germline CDR1 reads SEHNR; CDR2 reads FQNEAQ (reference sequence). Losses at the gene ends were 2 bases for V and 4 bases for J; bases not matched to a gene: 5. This CDR3 region has 15 residues. DNA for the CDR3: TGTGCCAGCAGCTTATCTCAGCGGGGATACAATGAGCAGTTCTTC. Encoded protein: CASSLSQRGYNEQFF.

CDR3 nucleotides: TGTGCCAGCAGCCAAGGACTAGCGGGGGCCCAGCAGTACTTC. This codes for CASSQGLAGAQQYF. This sequence joins TRBV4-2 and TRBJ2-7; the match to TRBD2 covers 12 bases. CDR3 length: 14 residues. The V gene end was trimmed by 1 base and the J gene end by 8 bases; junction bases not matched to a gene: 3. CDR1 is LGHNA and CDR2 is YNFKEQ in the germline V gene.

This chain uses TRBV19 with TRBJ1-2; TRBD1 matches 9 bases. This CDR3 region has 15 residues. Unmatched junction bases numbered 8, after V lost 5 bases and J lost 4 bases. Germline V gene lookup returns CDR1 LNHDA and CDR2 SQIVND (reference sequence). The CDR3 is CASSSGQGSVYGYTF. The CDR3 DNA is TGTGCCAGTAGTTCCGGACAGGGGAGCGTCTATGGCTACACCTTC.

This chain joins TRBV18 and TRBJ1-4; TRBD1 is a possible D gene (6 bases). This CDR3 has 16 amino acids. CDR1 is KGHSH and CDR2 is LQKENI in the germline V gene. Trimming removed 1 base from V and 0 bases from J, with 9 bases in between. CDR3 loop: CASSPLGHTTNEKLFF. The CDR3 coding sequence is TGTGCCAGCTCACCACTGGGACATACAACTAATGAAAAACTGTTTTTT.

The chain employs TRBV19 and TRBJ1-5; TRBD1 might be the D (5 bases). Germline V gene lookup returns CDR1 LNHDA and CDR2 SQIVND (reference sequence). Trimming cost V 3 bases and J 9 bases, with 21 bases left between them. This CDR3 spans 16 amino acids. This chain's CDR3 is CASSMAALRQIAPQHF. The CDR3 DNA sequence: TGTGCCAGTAGTATGGCGGCTTTGAGACAGATCGCGCCCCAGCATTTT.

V gene TRBV7-2 combines with J gene TRBJ2-2; 9 bases map to TRBD1. The CDR3 is made up of 17 amino acids. Germline CDR1 reads SGHTA; CDR2 reads FQGNSA. After removal of 3 bases from V and 8 bases from J, the junction contained 13 bases not matched to a gene. The CDR3 nucleotides are TGTGCCAGCAGCTTCCTCCGGGACAGGGCCCGAGGAGGGGAGCTGTTTTTT. Amino acids: CASSFLRDRARGGELFF.

V usage is TRBV27 and J usage is TRBJ2-3; D gene unclear. Germline CDR1 and CDR2: MNHEY and SMNVEV (reference sequence). The CDR3 has 14 residues. V lost 2 bases and J lost 0, with 6 bases in between. The CDR3 here is CASSLIGSTDTQYF. The DNA of the CDR3 is TGTGCCAGCAGTTTAATCGGGAGCACAGATACGCAGTATTTT.

The chain joins TRBV5-4 to TRBJ2-5; TRBD1 agrees at 9 bases. V gave up 5 bases and J gave up 4 bases; unmatched junction bases: 6. This CDR3 spans 14 amino acids. Germline values: CDR1 SGHNT, CDR2 YYREEE (reference sequence). As DNA, the CDR3 is TGTGCCAGCAGTTCCGGGACAGGGCCAGAGACCCAGTACTTC. Translated, it gives CASSSGTGPETQYF.

The rearrangement links TRBV4-1 to TRBJ2-6; 12 nucleotides match TRBD1. This CDR3 has 16 residues. Germline CDR1 reads MGHRA; CDR2 reads YSYEKL. With 3 bases clipped from V and 4 bases from J, the junction kept 1 base outside the gene matches. CDR3 DNA: TGCGCCAGCAGCCAGGGACAGGGGGCCGGGGCCAACGTCCTGACTTTC. Its translation: CASSQGQGAGANVLTF.

CDR3 in DNA: TGTGCCAGCAGCCCCAGGGTCCGGAACACTGAAGCTTTCTTT. This translates into CASSPRVRNTEAFF. This chain connects TRBV14 to TRBJ1-1; possible D gene TRBD1, 5 bases. V was pared by 4 bases and J by 1 base, with 10 bases between. This CDR3 has 14 amino acids. CDR1 SGHDN and CDR2 FVKESK come from the germline V gene.

The J gene is TRBJ2-1, the V gene TRBV7-2; D remains unclear. Trimming stripped 1 base from V and 11 bases from J, with 21 bases between. CDR3 length: 16 amino acids. Germline-derived CDR1 and CDR2 are SGHTA and FQGNSA. The CDR3 sequence: CASSLGNSLATPKQFF. The DNA for the CDR3 is TGTGCCAGCAGCTTAGGAAACAGTCTCGCGACCCCCAAGCAGTTCTTC.

Here the CDR3 DNA reads TGTGCCAGCAGCGTAGGTCTAGGGGACTACGAGCAGTACTTC. Residues: CASSVGLGDYEQYF. V is TRBV9 and J is TRBJ2-7; D possibly corresponds to TRBD1 (5 bases). V was clipped by 0 bases and J by 3 bases, with 10 bases between them. This CDR3 has 14 residues. Germline loops: CDR1 SGDLS, CDR2 YYNGEE.

The chain recombines TRBV7-9 with TRBJ1-3; possible D gene TRBD1, 5 bases. The CDR3 is 15 amino acids. Germline values: CDR1 SEHNR, CDR2 FQNEAQ (reference sequence). Trimming pared 5 bases from V and 4 bases from J, leaving 15 bases between. The CDR3 loop reads CASSPEGYLGNTIYF. CDR3 nucleotides: TGTGCCAGCAGCCCGGAGGGGTATTTAGGAAACACCATATATTTT.